The next 31 T cell receptor beta chains were all read from a single sample in a study of read filtering for tumor transcriptome and immune sequencing. This library used about 360 ng RNA and molecular barcoded adaptors spanning alpha/delta and beta/gamma chains. TCRdb recomputed calls from the reads with MiXCR, one row per CDR3 protein. The table shows about 50,000 distinct CDR3 sequences, with about 20% occurring only once. Sequenced: a population of CD138-negative cells sorted from bone marrow. These receptors were taken from a donor at least 40 years old with multiple myeloma.

The chain couples TRBV28 to TRBJ2-2, with 8 bases identical to TRBD1. In germline, CDR1 is MDHEN, CDR2 SYDVKM. Germline trimming cut 8 bases from V and 6 bases from J; bases unmatched to any gene: 14. The CDR3 is made up of 16 amino acids. CDR3 nucleotides: TGTGCCAGCCTACCCCCCGGGACAGGAAGATCCGGGGAGCTGTTTTTT. This sequence encodes CASLPPGTGRSGELFF.

This clonotype came up many times. CDR3 region: CASSFQGLATYNEQFF. CDR3 DNA sequence: TGTGCCAGCAGCTTCCAGGGACTAGCGACTTACAATGAGCAGTTCTTC. This sequence joins TRBV7-2 and TRBJ2-1; 10 nucleotides agree with TRBD2. J lost 4 bases, V lost 3 bases, and 6 bases had no gene match. The CDR3 is made up of 16 amino acids. The germline gives CDR1 SGHTA, CDR2 FQGNSA.

At least ten counts were recorded for this clonotype. The V gene is TRBV4-2, the J gene TRBJ1-6, with D uncertain. Trimming cost V 1 base and J 5 bases, with 12 bases left between them. This CDR3 has 16 amino acids. Germline V gene lookup returns CDR1 LGHNA and CDR2 YNFKEQ. CDR3 amino acids: CASSQGLADHNSPLHF. The CDR3 region has the DNA TGTGCCAGCAGCCAAGGCCTCGCAGATCATAATTCACCCCTCCACTTT.

The V call is TRBV25-1, the J call TRBJ2-4; D is unclear. Germline V gene sequence: CDR1 MGHDK, CDR2 SYGVNS. The CDR3 is 14 amino acids. V was cut by 3 bases and J by 0 bases, with 6 bases left in between. CDR3 amino acids: CASSDAGAKNIQYF. CDR3 nucleotides: TGTGCCAGCAGTGATGCCGGAGCCAAAAACATTCAGTACTTC.

In regard to this clonotype: Possible read error: a much larger clone is one base away. J is TRBJ2-5 and V is TRBV28; either TRBD1 or TRBD2 may supply D (6 bases each). Trimming removed 6 bases from V and 2 bases from J, with 22 bases in between. Germline-derived CDR1 and CDR2 are MDHEN and SYDVKM. The CDR3 consists of 17 residues. The CDR3 protein is CASSTGGISGFQETQYF. CDR3 nucleotide sequence: TGTGCCAGCAGCACCGGGGGCATTAGCGGATTTCAAGAGACCCAGTACTTC.

The chain is built from TRBV28 and TRBJ2-5, with 9 bases identical to TRBD1. Germline V CDR1 and CDR2: MDHEN, SYDVKM. Trimming removed 10 bases from V and 4 bases from J; junction bases left unmatched: 10. The CDR3 is 14 residues long. The CDR3 DNA follows: TGTGCCATTACTGACAGGGGGGATCCAGAGACCCAGTACTTC. Its translation is CAITDRGDPETQYF. The full variable domain, completed using reference TRBV28 and TRBJ2-5, is DVKVTQSSRYLVKRTGEKVFLECVQDMDHENMFWYRQDPGLGLRLIYFSYDVKMKEKGDIPEGYSVSREKKERFSLILESASTNQTSMYLCAITDRGDPETQYFGPGTRLLVL.

Of note for this clonotype: A far larger clone differs by one base, so this is likely a read error. The chain links TRBV12-3 or TRBV12-4 to TRBJ2-1; perhaps TRBD1 as D (5 bases). CDR3 length: 16 amino acids. For the CDR3, the DNA is TGTGCCAGCAGTTTATGGGGCGGTAGCTCCCACAATGAGCAGTTCTTC. The encoded protein is CASSLWGGSSHNEQFF.

This clonotype was detected ten times or more. The chain employs TRBV4-3 and TRBJ2-6; a weak D match, TRBD2 (5 bases). Germline-derived CDR1 and CDR2 are LGHNA and YSLEER. V was clipped by 0 bases and J by 3 bases, with 12 bases between them. The CDR3 is made up of 17 amino acids. The CDR3 is CASSQDWGAFGANVLTF. The CDR3 DNA follows: TGCGCCAGCAGCCAAGATTGGGGAGCGTTTGGGGCCAACGTCCTGACTTTC.

This chain uses TRBV29-1 with TRBJ2-7; D remains ambiguous. The CDR3 is 11 amino acids. Germline V gene lookup returns CDR1 SQVTM and CDR2 ANQGSEA. Trimming took off 7 bases at V and 5 bases at J, with 12 bases between the two ends. The CDR3 is CSATLAHEQYF. CDR3 nucleotide sequence: TGCAGCGCAACCTTGGCCCACGAGCAGTACTTC.

As regards this clonotype: A much bigger clone sits one base away, suggesting this may be a read error. The CDR3 end shows no conserved phenylalanine or tryptophan, and so a read error is likely. V and J are TRBV5-1 and TRBJ2-7; possibly TRBD2 for D (6 bases). Trimming stripped 4 bases from V and 3 bases from J, with 11 bases between. CDR3 length: 13 residues. Germline V gene data show CDR1 as SGHRS and CDR2 as YFSETQ. The CDR3 DNA reads TGCGCCAGCAGCGTGGGACTTGACTACGAGCAGTACCTC. Protein product: CASSVGLDYEQYL.

The rearrangement links TRBV25-1 to TRBJ2-2; unclear D gene. Per germline, CDR1 MGHDK and CDR2 SYGVNS. V lost 6 bases and J lost 7, with 9 bases in between. This CDR3 has 12 amino acids. The CDR3 sequence is CASRGQLGELFF. CDR3 coding DNA: TGTGCCAGCAGGGGCCAACTCGGGGAGCTGTTTTTT.

This chain connects TRBV4-2 to TRBJ1-4; tentative D call: TRBD1 (5 bases). V dropped 0 bases and J dropped 6 bases, with 11 bases sitting between them. The germline gives CDR1 LGHNA, CDR2 YNFKEQ. The CDR3 is 15 residues long. CDR3 loop: CASSQDRRGDEKLFF. CDR3 nucleotides: TGTGCCAGCAGCCAAGATCGACGGGGGGATGAAAAACTGTTTTTT.

This clonotype is labeled as medium-sized. The CDR3 sequence: CASSQGGVLSSYNEQFF. The CDR3 DNA sequence: TGCGCCAGCAGCCAAGGAGGTGTCCTGAGCTCCTACAATGAGCAGTTCTTC. The V call is TRBV4-3, the J call TRBJ2-1; D unclear. V lost 1 base to trimming and J lost 0 bases, with 13 bases between them. The CDR3 has 17 residues. Germline loops: CDR1 LGHNA, CDR2 YSLEER.

This clonotype appeared many times. The gene calls are TRBV11-2 and TRBJ2-1; 10 bases line up with TRBD2. Germline CDR1 reads SGHAT; CDR2 reads FQNNGV. The CDR3 is 15 residues long. Trimming cost V 5 bases and J 4 bases; bases outside gene matches: 5. In DNA, the CDR3 is TGTGCCAGCAGCCCCACTAGCGGGGCATACAATGAGCAGTTCTTC. Its protein product is CASSPTSGAYNEQFF.

The table lists this clonotype with many counts. The gene calls are TRBV10-3 and TRBJ2-3; D is ambiguous. This CDR3 has 15 amino acids. V lost 6 bases, J lost 1 base, and 14 bases lay in between. Germline V gives CDR1 ENHRY, CDR2 SYGVKD. CDR3 nucleotide sequence: TGTGCCATCAGGGGTGGTCTGGCTGGCACAGATACGCAGTATTTT. It encodes CAIRGGLAGTDTQYF.

This clonotype was seen at least ten times. J is TRBJ2-1 and V is TRBV5-1; weak D call: TRBD1 (6 bases). The germline CDR1 and CDR2 sequences are SGHRS and YFSETQ. The CDR3 sequence is 13 residues long. Deletions cut 0 bases from V and 10 bases from J, with 11 bases between. This chain's CDR3 is CASSLDRVREQFF. CDR3 sequence (DNA): TGCGCCAGCAGCTTGGACAGGGTGAGGGAGCAGTTCTTC.

The chain uses TRBV29-1 and TRBJ2-1, with 13 bases matching TRBD2. CDR3 length: 16 residues. In germline, CDR1 is SQVTM, CDR2 ANQGSEA. Unmatched junction bases numbered 11, after V lost 1 base and J lost 11 bases. This CDR3 is CSVEVTSGRAYNKQFF. The CDR3 DNA follows: TGCAGCGTTGAAGTCACTAGCGGGAGGGCCTACAACAAGCAGTTCTTC.

This clonotype was observed many times. The gene calls are TRBV28 and TRBJ2-5; D call uncertain. V was cut by 10 bases and J by 1 base, with 13 bases left in between. CDR1 MDHEN and CDR2 SYDVKM come from the germline V gene. CDR3 length equals 13 residues. This CDR3 is CATSENIQETQYF. Written as DNA, the CDR3 is TGTGCCACCTCGGAGAACATCCAAGAGACCCAGTACTTC.

This clonotype was observed once. J is TRBJ2-1 and V is TRBV20-1; 13 bases map to TRBD2. The CDR3 is 15 amino acids. Germline CDR1 DFQATT, CDR2 SNEGSKA (reference sequence). Trimming at V came to 6 bases and at J to 8 bases, leaving 10 bases not matched to a gene. The CDR3 coding sequence is TGCAGTGCCTCGACTAGCGGGAGGACCACCGATGAGCAGTTCTTC. Its protein product is CSASTSGRTTDEQFF.

Regarding this clonotype: A much larger clonotype is one base distant, so this may be a read error. The chain joins TRBV6-2 or TRBV6-3 to TRBJ2-5; TRBD2 matches 8 bases. This CDR3 has 17 amino acids. From germline, CDR1 is MNHEY and CDR2 SVGEGT. V was clipped by 2 bases and J by 7 bases; unmatched bases: 15. The CDR3 sequence is CASSYGQPGLVWGTQYF. DNA for the CDR3: TGTGCCAGCAGTTACGGACAGCCGGGACTAGTATGGGGGACCCAGTACTTC.

The chain has TRBV5-1 and TRBJ2-3, with 8 positions matching TRBD2. The CDR3 is 17 amino acids. Germline V gene lookup returns CDR1 SGHRS and CDR2 YFSETQ. V trimming: 0 bases; J trimming: 1 base; junction bases outside the gene matches: 7. The CDR3 sequence is CASSLALAGSGTDTQYF. The CDR3 coding sequence is TGCGCCAGCAGCTTGGCCCTAGCGGGCTCCGGCACAGATACGCAGTATTTT.

Of note for this clonotype: Just one base apart from a much larger clone, this may be a read error. CDR3 sequence: CASRGQVKTGGLFF. As DNA, the CDR3 is TGTGCCAGCAGGGGACAGGTTAAGACCGGGGGGCTGTTTTTT. The chain combines TRBV27 with TRBJ2-2; the match to TRBD1 covers 8 bases. Germline V gene sequence: CDR1 MNHEY, CDR2 SMNVEV (reference sequence). This CDR3 is built from 14 residues.

This clonotype was found many times. The V gene is TRBV28, the J gene TRBJ2-1; D remains ambiguous. This CDR3 comprises 13 residues. V shed 6 bases and J shed 4 bases, with 10 bases lying between them. Germline-derived CDR1 and CDR2 are MDHEN and SYDVKM. CDR3 bases: TGTGCCAGCAGCCAAAGCTGGTACAATGAGCAGTTCTTC. Translation gives CASSQSWYNEQFF.

The table lists this clonotype with many counts. The CDR3 region has the DNA TGTGCCAGCAGTTTGGGACAGGGGATAGAGAGCAATCAGCCCCAGCATTTT. This gives the protein CASSLGQGIESNQPQHF. The rearrangement joins TRBV2 to TRBJ1-5; 10 bases map to TRBD1. Trimming at V came to 5 bases and at J to 1 base, leaving 8 bases not matched to a gene. This CDR3 comprises 17 residues. CDR1 SNHLY and CDR2 FYNNEI come from the germline V gene.

This clonotype was counted ten times or more. This chain joins TRBV12-5 and TRBJ2-1, with TRBD2 matching 12 bases. Per the germline V gene, CDR1 is LGHNT and CDR2 is FRNRAP. This CDR3 has 16 amino acids. V lost 4 bases to trimming and J lost 6 bases; unmatched junction nucleotides: 7. The CDR3 region is CASGSKLAGGINEQFF. In DNA, the CDR3 is TGTGCTAGTGGTTCGAAACTAGCGGGAGGAATCAATGAGCAGTTCTTC.

This clonotype was observed many times. The V and J genes are TRBV11-2 and TRBJ2-7, with D unresolved. This CDR3 spans 12 amino acids. The germline CDR1 and CDR2 sequences are SGHAT and FQNNGV. The V and J ends lost 0 bases and 6 bases respectively, with 6 bases between them. The CDR3 sequence: CASSLDFFEQYF. Written as DNA, the CDR3 is TGTGCCAGCAGCTTAGATTTCTTCGAGCAGTACTTC.

This clonotype was observed many times. The rearrangement links TRBV28 to TRBJ1-1; TRBD1 matches 11 bases. This CDR3 is 15 amino acids long. V lost 4 bases to trimming and J lost 4 bases; unmatched junction nucleotides: 5. Germline assignment: CDR1 MDHEN and CDR2 SYDVKM. The CDR3 coding sequence is TGTGCCAGCAGTTATCGGGGACAGGGGGGCACTGAAGCTTTCTTT. Protein sequence: CASSYRGQGGTEAFF. The entire variable domain, with the rest obtained from reference TRBV28 and TRBJ1-1, is as follows: DVKVTQSSRYLVKRTGEKVFLECVQDMDHENMFWYRQDPGLGLRLIYFSYDVKMKEKGDIPEGYSVSREKKERFSLILESASTNQTSMYLCASSYRGQGGTEAFFGQGTRLTVV.

Comment on this clonotype: It is likely a read error: a sequence one base away is far more abundant. The chain links TRBV6-2 or TRBV6-3 to TRBJ2-1; the D gene is possibly TRBD2 (6 bases). V was cut by 6 bases and J by 3 bases, with 15 bases left in between. The CDR3 is 15 amino acids. Germline V gene lookup returns CDR1 MNHEY and CDR2 SVGEGT. The CDR3 sequence: CASRAGGTDYNEQFF. In DNA, the CDR3 is TGTGCCAGCAGGGCAGGCGGGACCGACTACAATGAGCAGTTCTTC.

There are many counts of this clonotype. The chain recombines TRBV19 with TRBJ2-5; 8 bases are a match to TRBD1. V lost 5 bases to trimming and J lost 4 bases; unmatched junction nucleotides: 6. Germline CDR1 LNHDA, CDR2 SQIVND (reference sequence). The CDR3 loop spans 14 amino acids. DNA for the CDR3: TGTGCCAGTAGTGCACAGGGGGTCGGAGAGACCCAGTACTTC. This sequence encodes CASSAQGVGETQYF. Based on the CDR3 plus reference TRBV19 and TRBJ2-5, the full variable domain is DGGITQSPKYLFRKEGQNVTLSCEQNLNHDAMYWYRQDPGQGLRLIYYSQIVNDFQKGDIAEGYSVSREKKESFPLTVTSAQKNPTAFYLCASSAQGVGETQYFGPGTRLLVL.

This clonotype showed up many times. J is TRBJ2-1 and V is TRBV29-1, with 9 bases identical to TRBD2. V dropped 5 bases and J dropped 8; count of bases not matched to a gene: 10. The CDR3 sequence is 14 residues long. Germline CDR1 SQVTM, CDR2 ANQGSEA. This chain's CDR3 is CSVWGAGGNYEQFF. CDR3 coding DNA: TGCAGCGTTTGGGGAGCGGGAGGAAATTATGAGCAGTTCTTC.

At least ten counts were recorded for this clonotype. The chain couples TRBV28 to TRBJ2-3, with TRBD2 matching 14 bases. CDR3 length: 19 residues. The ends lost 7 bases at V and 1 base at J; junction bases unmatched: 13. The germline V gene has CDR1 MDHEN and CDR2 SYDVKM. CDR3 protein: CASTSGGLAGVGGTDTQYF. Here the CDR3 DNA reads TGTGCCAGCACGTCGGGGGGACTAGCGGGAGTCGGGGGCACAGATACGCAGTATTTT. The variable domain in full, completed from reference TRBV28 and TRBJ2-3, reads DVKVTQSSRYLVKRTGEKVFLECVQDMDHENMFWYRQDPGLGLRLIYFSYDVKMKEKGDIPEGYSVSREKKERFSLILESASTNQTSMYLCASTSGGLAGVGGTDTQYFGPGTRLTVL.